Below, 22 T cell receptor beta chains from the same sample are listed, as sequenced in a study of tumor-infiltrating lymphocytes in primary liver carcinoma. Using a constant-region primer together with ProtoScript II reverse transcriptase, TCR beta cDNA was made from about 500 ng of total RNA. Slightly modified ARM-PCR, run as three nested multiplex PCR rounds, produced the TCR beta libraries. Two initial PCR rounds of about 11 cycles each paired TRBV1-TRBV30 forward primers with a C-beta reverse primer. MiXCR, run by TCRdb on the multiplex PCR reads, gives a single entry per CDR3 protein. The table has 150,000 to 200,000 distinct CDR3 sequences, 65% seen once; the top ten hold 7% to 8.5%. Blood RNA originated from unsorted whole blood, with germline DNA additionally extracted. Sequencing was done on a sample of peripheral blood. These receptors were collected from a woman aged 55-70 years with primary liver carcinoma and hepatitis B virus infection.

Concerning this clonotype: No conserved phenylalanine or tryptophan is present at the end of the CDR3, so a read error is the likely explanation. Here the CDR3 DNA reads TGTGCCAGCAGCTTAAGAACGGACGGAAACACCATATATTCT. Amino acids: CASSLRTDGNTIYS. The chain employs TRBV11-2 and TRBJ1-3; D is unclear. In germline, CDR1 is SGHAT, CDR2 FQNNGV. The CDR3 totals 14 residues. Trimming took 2 bases from V and 4 from J, leaving 9 bases between them.

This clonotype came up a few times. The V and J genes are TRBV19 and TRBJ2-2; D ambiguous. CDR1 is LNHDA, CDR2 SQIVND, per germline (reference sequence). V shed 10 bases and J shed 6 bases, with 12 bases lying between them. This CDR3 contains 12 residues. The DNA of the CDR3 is TGTGCCACCGCTGTTGGCTCCGGGGAGCTGTTTTTT. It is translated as CATAVGSGELFF.

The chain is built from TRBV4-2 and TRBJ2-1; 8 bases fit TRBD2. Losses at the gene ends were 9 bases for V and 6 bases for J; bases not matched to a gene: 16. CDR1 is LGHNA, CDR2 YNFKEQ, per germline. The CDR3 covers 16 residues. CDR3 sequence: CASNQESGGPTNEQFF. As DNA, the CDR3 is TGTGCCAGTAACCAAGAGTCGGGAGGGCCAACCAATGAGCAGTTCTTC.

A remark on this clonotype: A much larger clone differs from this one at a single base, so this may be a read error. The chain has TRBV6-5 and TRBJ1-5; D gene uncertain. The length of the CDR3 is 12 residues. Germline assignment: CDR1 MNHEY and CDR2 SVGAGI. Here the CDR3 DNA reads TGTACCAGCAGCTCACCGAATCAGCCCCAGCATTTT. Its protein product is CTSSSPNQPQHF.

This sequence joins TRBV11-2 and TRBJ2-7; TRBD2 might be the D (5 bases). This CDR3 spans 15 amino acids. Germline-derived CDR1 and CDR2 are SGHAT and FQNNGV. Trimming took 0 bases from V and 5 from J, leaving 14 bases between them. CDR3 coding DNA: TGTGCCAGCAGCTTAGAAAGTGGGAGTGAAAACGAGCAGTACTTC. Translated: CASSLESGSENEQYF.

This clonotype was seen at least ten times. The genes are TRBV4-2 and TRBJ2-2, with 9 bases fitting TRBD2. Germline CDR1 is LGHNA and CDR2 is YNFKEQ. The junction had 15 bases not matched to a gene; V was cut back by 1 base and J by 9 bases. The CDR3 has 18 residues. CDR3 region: CASSQAFRAGGVTRELFF. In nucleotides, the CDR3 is TGTGCCAGCAGCCAAGCGTTCCGAGCGGGAGGCGTTACCAGGGAGCTGTTTTTT.

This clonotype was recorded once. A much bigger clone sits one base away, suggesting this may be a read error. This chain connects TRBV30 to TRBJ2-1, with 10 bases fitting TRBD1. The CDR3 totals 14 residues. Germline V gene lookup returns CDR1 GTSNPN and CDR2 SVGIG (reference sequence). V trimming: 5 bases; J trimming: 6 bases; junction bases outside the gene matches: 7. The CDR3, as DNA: TGTGCCTGGTCCTTCGGGACAGGGGCCAATGAGCAGTTCTTC. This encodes CAWSFGTGANEQFF.

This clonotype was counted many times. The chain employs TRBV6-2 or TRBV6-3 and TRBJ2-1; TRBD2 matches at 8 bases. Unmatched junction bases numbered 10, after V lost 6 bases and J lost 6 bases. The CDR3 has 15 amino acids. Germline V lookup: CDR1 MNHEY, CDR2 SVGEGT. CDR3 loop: CASRTERERSNEQFF. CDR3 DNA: TGTGCCAGCAGAACCGAGCGGGAGCGTTCCAATGAGCAGTTCTTC.

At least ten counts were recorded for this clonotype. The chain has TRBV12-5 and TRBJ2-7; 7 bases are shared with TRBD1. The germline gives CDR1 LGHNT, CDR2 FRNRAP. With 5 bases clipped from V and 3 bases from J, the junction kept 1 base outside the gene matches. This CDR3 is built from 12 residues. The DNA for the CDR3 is TGTGCTAGTGGTAGGGACAGCTACGAGCAGTACTTC. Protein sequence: CASGRDSYEQYF.

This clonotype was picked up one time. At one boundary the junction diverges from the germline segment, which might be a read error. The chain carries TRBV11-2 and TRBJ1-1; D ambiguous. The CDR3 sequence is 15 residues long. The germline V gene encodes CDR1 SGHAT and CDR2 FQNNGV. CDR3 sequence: CAGSLIASMTTEAFF. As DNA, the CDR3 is TGTGCCGGCAGCTTAATTGCCTCTATGACCACTGAAGCTTTCTTT.

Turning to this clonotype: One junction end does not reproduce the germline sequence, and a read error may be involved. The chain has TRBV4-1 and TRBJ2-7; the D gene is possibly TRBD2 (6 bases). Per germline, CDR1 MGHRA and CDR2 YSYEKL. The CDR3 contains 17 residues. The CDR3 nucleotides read TGCGCCAGCGGCCAAGGGCCCCTTATCGCGGAGGGCTACGAGCAGTACTTC. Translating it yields CASGQGPLIAEGYEQYF.

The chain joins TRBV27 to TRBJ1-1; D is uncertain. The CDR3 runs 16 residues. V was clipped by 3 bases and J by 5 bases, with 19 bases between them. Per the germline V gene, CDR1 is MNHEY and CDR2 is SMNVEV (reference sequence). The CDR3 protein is CASSFQQRLRNTEAFF. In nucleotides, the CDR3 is TGTGCCAGCAGTTTCCAACAGAGACTCCGGAATACTGAAGCTTTCTTT.

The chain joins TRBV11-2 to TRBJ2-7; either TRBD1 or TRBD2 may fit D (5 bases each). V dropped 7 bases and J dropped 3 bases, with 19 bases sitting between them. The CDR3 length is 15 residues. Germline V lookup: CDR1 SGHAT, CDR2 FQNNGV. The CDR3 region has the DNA TGTGCCAGCACCCCCTCCCGGGGCGCTAACTACGAGCAGTACTTC. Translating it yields CASTPSRGANYEQYF.

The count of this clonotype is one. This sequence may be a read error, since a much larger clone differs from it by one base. The DNA of the CDR3 is TGTGCCAGCAGCTCGGCACCACAAGGAGGGACGGAGACCCAGTACTTC. Encoded protein: CASSSAPQGGTETQYF. This sequence joins TRBV11-2 and TRBJ2-5, with a possible D match to TRBD2 (6 bases). The length of the CDR3 is 16 residues. Germline V CDR1 and CDR2: SGHAT, FQNNGV. V was trimmed by 4 bases and J by 5 bases, leaving 20 bases between them.

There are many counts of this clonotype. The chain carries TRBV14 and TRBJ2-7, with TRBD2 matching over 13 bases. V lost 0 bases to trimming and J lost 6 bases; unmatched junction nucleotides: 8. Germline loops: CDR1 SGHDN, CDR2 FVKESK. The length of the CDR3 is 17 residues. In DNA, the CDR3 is TGTGCCAGCAGCCAAGATACTAGCGGGAGGGCCCGGCTCGAGCAGTACTTC. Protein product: CASSQDTSGRARLEQYF. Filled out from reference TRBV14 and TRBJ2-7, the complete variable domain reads EAGVTQFPSHSVIEKGQTVTLRCDPISGHDNLYWYRRVMGKEIKFLLHFVKESKQDESGMPNNRFLAERTGGTYSTLKVQPAELEDSGVYFCASSQDTSGRARLEQYFGPGTRLTVT.

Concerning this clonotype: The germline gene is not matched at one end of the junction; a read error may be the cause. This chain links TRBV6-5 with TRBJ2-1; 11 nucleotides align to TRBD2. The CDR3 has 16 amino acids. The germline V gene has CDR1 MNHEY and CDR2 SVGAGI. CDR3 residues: CASSSPSGRPGSEQIF. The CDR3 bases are TGTGCCAGCAGTTCCCCTAGCGGGAGGCCAGGCAGTGAGCAGATCTTC.

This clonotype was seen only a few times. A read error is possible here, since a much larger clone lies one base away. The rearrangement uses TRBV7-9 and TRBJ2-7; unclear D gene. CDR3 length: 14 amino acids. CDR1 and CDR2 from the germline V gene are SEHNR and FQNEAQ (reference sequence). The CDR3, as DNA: TGTGCCAGCAGCCCCCCGGCAGCGCTCGCCGAGCAGCACTTC. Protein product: CASSPPAALAEQHF. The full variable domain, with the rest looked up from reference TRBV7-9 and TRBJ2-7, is DTGVSQNPRHKITKRGQNVTFRCDPISEHNRLYWYRQTLGQGPEFLTYFQNEAQLEKSRLLSDRFSAERPKGSFSTLEIQRTEQGDSAMYLCASSPPAALAEQHFGPGTRLTVT.

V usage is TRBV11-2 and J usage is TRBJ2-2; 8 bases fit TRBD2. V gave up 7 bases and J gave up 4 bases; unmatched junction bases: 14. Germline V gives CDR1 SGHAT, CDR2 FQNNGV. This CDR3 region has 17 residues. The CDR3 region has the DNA TGTGCCAGCACAATTTCGGGCGGGGGGCTCGTCACCGGGGAGCTGTTTTTT. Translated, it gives CASTISGGGLVTGELFF.

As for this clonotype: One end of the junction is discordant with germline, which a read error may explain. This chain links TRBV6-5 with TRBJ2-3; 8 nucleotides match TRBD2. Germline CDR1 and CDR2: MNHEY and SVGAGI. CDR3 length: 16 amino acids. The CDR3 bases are TGTGCCGGCAGCCCCCGGGGCGGGGGGCGAGGGGATACGCAGTATTTT. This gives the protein CAGSPRGGGRGDTQYF.

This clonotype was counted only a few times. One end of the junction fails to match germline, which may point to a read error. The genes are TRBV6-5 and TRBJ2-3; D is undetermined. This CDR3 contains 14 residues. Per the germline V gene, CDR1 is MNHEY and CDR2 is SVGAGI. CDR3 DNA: TGTGTCAGCATCAGATTATCTGGGTCAGATACGCAATATTTT. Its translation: CVSIRLSGSDTQYF.

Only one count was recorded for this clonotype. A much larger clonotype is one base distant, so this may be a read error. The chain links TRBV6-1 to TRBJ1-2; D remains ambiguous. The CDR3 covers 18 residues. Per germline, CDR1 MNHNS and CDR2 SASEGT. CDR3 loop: CTSSDPRTQYPTRYGYTF. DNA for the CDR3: TGTACCAGCAGTGACCCCCGGACTCAATACCCCACGCGCTATGGCTACACCTTC.

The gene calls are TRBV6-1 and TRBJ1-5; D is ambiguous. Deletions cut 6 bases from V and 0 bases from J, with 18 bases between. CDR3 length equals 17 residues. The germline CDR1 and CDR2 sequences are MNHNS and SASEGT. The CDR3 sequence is CASRRVGWRISNQPQHF. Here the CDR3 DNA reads TGTGCCAGCAGGAGGGTGGGGTGGAGGATTAGCAATCAGCCCCAGCATTTT.